Following are 24 T cell receptor beta chains from one sample sequenced in a study of T cell repertoires in cytomegalovirus infection. For these receptors, no antigen is known. TCRdb reprocessed the reads via MiXCR and lists one record per CDR3 protein. The sample yields roughly 280,000 distinct CDR3 sequences, about 20% seen once. The specimen comprised cultured PBMCs, sampled from culture after CMV antigen stimulation. These receptors originate from a human donor in good health (CMV status not recorded). Some clones in this sample may be carry-over from other donors' samples.

The chain combines TRBV6-5 with TRBJ1-1; D gene uncertain. Germline CDR1 is MNHEY and CDR2 is SVGAGI. The V gene lost 4 bases and the J gene lost 1 base, with 13 bases spanning the gap. This CDR3 comprises 15 residues. CDR3 in amino acids: CASSSPTGWNTEAFF. DNA for the CDR3: TGTGCCAGCAGTTCACCAACGGGTTGGAACACTGAAGCTTTCTTT.

This chain connects TRBV27 to TRBJ2-3; 7 bases align to TRBD2. The CDR3 has 14 residues. V lost 5 bases, J lost 2 bases, and 4 bases stayed unmatched. Germline CDR1 is MNHEY and CDR2 is SMNVEV (reference sequence). The CDR3 DNA reads as TGTGCCAGCAGTAGAGGGACTAACACAGATACGCAGTATTTT. Residues: CASSRGTNTDTQYF.

This clonotype has a handful of counts. V gene TRBV19 combines with J gene TRBJ1-1, with TRBD1 matching 7 bases. Germline CDR1 is LNHDA and CDR2 is SQIVND (reference sequence). Unmatched junction bases numbered 4, after V lost 4 bases and J lost 5 bases. This CDR3 is 13 amino acids long. Here the CDR3 reads CASSTNRGTEAFF. Here the CDR3 DNA reads TGTGCCAGTAGTACGAACAGGGGTACTGAAGCTTTCTTT.

This clonotype has at least ten counts. The chain couples TRBV7-9 to TRBJ1-5; D call uncertain. V was cut by 1 base and J by 7 bases, with 11 bases left in between. The CDR3 sequence is 14 residues long. CDR1 is SEHNR and CDR2 is FQNEAQ in the germline V gene (reference sequence). DNA for the CDR3: TGTGCCAGCAGCTTAGGGTGGATGCGCCAGCCCCAGCATTTT. This codes for CASSLGWMRQPQHF.

This chain links TRBV15 with TRBJ2-1, with 9 bases aligning to TRBD1. From germline, CDR1 is LNHNV and CDR2 YYDKDF (reference sequence). The ends lost 0 bases at V and 10 bases at J; junction bases unmatched: 13. CDR3 size: 17 residues. DNA for the CDR3: TGTGCCACCAGCAGAGATCTTGGGGACAGGGCATTTCTCGAGCAGTTCTTC. This gives the protein CATSRDLGDRAFLEQFF.

This clonotype was seen a handful of times. This chain connects TRBV20-1 to TRBJ2-3, with 12 bases fitting TRBD2. After removal of 4 bases from V and 6 bases from J, the junction contained 14 bases not matched to a gene. This CDR3 region has 17 residues. Looked up from germline, CDR1 is DFQATT and CDR2 is SNEGSKA (reference sequence). The CDR3 here is CSAMRDASGRAADTQYF. CDR3 DNA: TGCAGTGCTATGAGGGACGCTAGCGGGAGGGCCGCTGATACGCAGTATTTT.

This clonotype was recorded a few times. The chain joins TRBV12-3 or TRBV12-4 to TRBJ2-1; 10 bases line up with TRBD2. The CDR3 covers 15 residues. After removal of 7 bases from V and 8 bases from J, the junction contained 11 bases not matched to a gene. The CDR3 spells CASTTFSGRSHEQFF. The CDR3 DNA reads TGTGCCAGCACTACCTTTAGCGGGAGGTCCCATGAGCAGTTCTTC.

This clonotype appeared a few times. V is TRBV19 and J is TRBJ1-1; D remains ambiguous. This CDR3 is built from 15 residues. Trimming removed 1 base from V and 4 bases from J, with 13 bases in between. Germline loops: CDR1 LNHDA, CDR2 SQIVND (reference sequence). CDR3 coding DNA: TGTGCCAGTAGTATAGTTGGCAGGAGGACCACTGAAGCTTTCTTT. Its translation: CASSIVGRRTTEAFF.

The V call is TRBV30, the J call TRBJ1-3; D unclear. This CDR3 is built from 14 residues. V dropped 2 bases and J dropped 0 bases, with 8 bases sitting between them. The germline gives CDR1 GTSNPN, CDR2 SVGIG (reference sequence). The CDR3 protein is CAWSLTSSGNTIYF. Here the CDR3 DNA reads TGTGCCTGGAGTCTGACAAGCTCTGGAAACACCATATATTTT.

The rearrangement joins TRBV4-2 to TRBJ1-5; perhaps TRBD1 as D (5 bases). The CDR3 length is 15 residues. V dropped 3 bases and J dropped 2 bases, with 11 bases sitting between them. Looked up from germline, CDR1 is LGHNA and CDR2 is YNFKEQ. CDR3 in DNA: TGTGCCAGCAGCCAGGAGAGGGGTGGCAATCAGCCCCAGCATTTT. It encodes CASSQERGGNQPQHF.

This clonotype has at least ten counts. The rearrangement links TRBV19 to TRBJ2-1; 8 nucleotides align to TRBD2. Germline V gives CDR1 LNHDA, CDR2 SQIVND (reference sequence). V was pared by 2 bases and J by 4 bases, with 7 bases of the junction left unmatched. This CDR3 comprises 16 residues. For the CDR3, the DNA is TGTGCCAGTAGTATACGATCGGGAGGGGGATACAATGAGCAGTTCTTC. It codes for CASSIRSGGGYNEQFF.

V is TRBV6-6 and J is TRBJ2-2; the D is unclear. Germline-derived CDR1 and CDR2 are MNHNY and SVGAGI (reference sequence). With 8 bases removed from V and 1 base from J, the gap between germline ends came to 5 bases. CDR3 size: 12 residues. CDR3 in amino acids: CASAENTGELFF. For the CDR3, the DNA is TGTGCCAGCGCTGAGAACACCGGGGAGCTGTTTTTT.

In this sample, this clonotype turned up many times. The chain links TRBV7-2 to TRBJ1-1; D may be TRBD1 (5 bases). Germline V lookup: CDR1 SGHTA, CDR2 FQGNSA. CDR3 length equals 14 residues. Trimming left V 5 bases short and J 6 bases short, with 16 bases between. The CDR3 protein is CASSRGHLAAEAFF. The DNA for the CDR3 is TGTGCCAGCAGCCGCGGACATCTCGCAGCTGAAGCTTTCTTT. Complete variable domain (other parts from reference TRBV7-2 and TRBJ1-1): GAGVSQSPSNKVTEKGKDVELRCDPISGHTALYWYRQSLGQGLEFLIYFQGNSAPDKSGLPSDRFSAERTGGSVSTLTIQRTQQEDSAVYLCASSRGHLAAEAFFGQGTRLTVV.

The genes are TRBV24-1 and TRBJ1-5, with TRBD1 identical over 7 bases. This CDR3 has 15 residues. CDR1 and CDR2 (germline): KGHDR, SFDVKD. The V gene end was trimmed by 4 bases and the J gene end by 5 bases; junction bases not matched to a gene: 7. The DNA of the CDR3 is TGTGCCACCAGTGACGCCGGGACAGCGGATCAGCCCCAGCATTTT. This gives the protein CATSDAGTADQPQHF.

This clonotype was picked up a small number of times. The V gene is TRBV5-1, the J gene TRBJ2-1; the D gene could be TRBD1 or TRBD2 (5 bases each). Germline CDR1 and CDR2: SGHRS and YFSETQ. CDR3 length equals 13 residues. Trimming pared 2 bases from V and 6 bases from J, leaving 9 bases between. The CDR3 spells CASSFGTSNEQFF. DNA of the CDR3: TGCGCCAGCAGCTTCGGGACCAGCAATGAGCAGTTCTTC.

The table lists this clonotype with a few counts. The genes are TRBV28 and TRBJ1-2; D remains unclear. V dropped 3 bases and J dropped 2 bases, with 13 bases sitting between them. The CDR3 length is 15 residues. Germline CDR1 and CDR2: MDHEN and SYDVKM. The CDR3 reads CASSFLDVGNYGYTF. DNA of the CDR3: TGTGCCAGCAGTTTTCTGGACGTAGGGAACTATGGCTACACCTTC.

The V gene is TRBV5-4, the J gene TRBJ2-3, with D hard to call. Germline CDR1 reads SGHNT; CDR2 reads YYREEE (reference sequence). V lost 4 bases to trimming and J lost 2 bases, with 14 bases between them. The CDR3 runs to 15 residues. Here the CDR3 reads CASSQDPSSTDTQYF. Written as DNA, the CDR3 is TGTGCCAGCAGCCAGGACCCCTCCTCCACAGATACGCAGTATTTT.

J is TRBJ1-6 and V is TRBV7-3, with unresolved D. There are 15 residues in the CDR3. Trimming took 1 base from V and 3 from J, leaving 7 bases between them. Per the germline V gene, CDR1 is SGHTA and CDR2 is FQGTGA. DNA for the CDR3: TGTGCCAGCAGCTTAAGACCGAACTATAATTCACCCCTCCACTTT. Translation gives CASSLRPNYNSPLHF.

This chain links TRBV7-3 with TRBJ2-3, with a weak D call TRBD2 (5 bases). Trimming left V 5 bases short and J 2 bases short, with 11 bases between. The CDR3 covers 14 residues. Germline CDR1 reads SGHTA; CDR2 reads FQGTGA. CDR3: CASSPAATTDTQYF. CDR3 sequence (DNA): TGTGCCAGCAGCCCAGCGGCTACCACAGATACGCAGTATTTT.

This clonotype was recorded a few times. The V and J genes are TRBV12-3 or TRBV12-4 and TRBJ1-3, with a weak D call TRBD1 (5 bases). Between the trimmed V and J ends, which lost 1 base and 2 bases, there was a span of 9 bases. There are 15 residues in the CDR3. CDR3 in amino acids: CASSLGTPAGNTIYF. CDR3 in DNA: TGTGCCAGCAGTTTAGGGACACCAGCTGGAAACACCATATATTTT.

This chain links TRBV6-2 or TRBV6-3 with TRBJ2-1; no definite D call. Germline values: CDR1 MNHEY, CDR2 SVGEGT. V gave up 0 bases and J gave up 4 bases, with 13 bases separating them. The CDR3 sequence is 16 residues long. In nucleotides, the CDR3 is TGTGCCAGCAGTTACTCCGGCCCGGTGGGGTACAATGAGCAGTTCTTC. This sequence encodes CASSYSGPVGYNEQFF.

This clonotype was recorded many times. The J gene is TRBJ2-7, the V gene TRBV7-3, with D maybe TRBD1 (7 bases). Trimming shortened V by 4 bases and J by 6 bases, and 10 bases separated the two germline ends. This CDR3 spans 12 amino acids. Germline-derived CDR1 and CDR2 are SGHTA and FQGTGA. CDR3 sequence reads: CASSSQGGEQYF. Here the CDR3 DNA reads TGTGCCAGCAGCTCTCAGGGGGGCGAGCAGTACTTC.

The table lists this clonotype with many counts. The rearrangement joins TRBV12-5 to TRBJ2-6, with TRBD2 matching over 7 bases. Looked up from germline, CDR1 is LGHNT and CDR2 is FRNRAP. The CDR3 totals 13 residues. In DNA, the CDR3 is TGTGCCAGCGGGGTCTCTGGGGCCAACGTCCTGACTTTC. Protein product: CASGVSGANVLTF.

The rearrangement uses TRBV29-1 and TRBJ2-7; D is perhaps TRBD1 or TRBD2 (6 bases each). V was cut by 5 bases and J by 3 bases, with 11 bases left in between. Germline V CDR1 and CDR2: SQVTM, ANQGSEA. The CDR3 loop spans 12 amino acids. The DNA of the CDR3 is TGCAGCGTTCGGGGGACAATCTACGAGCAGTACTTC. Translation gives CSVRGTIYEQYF.